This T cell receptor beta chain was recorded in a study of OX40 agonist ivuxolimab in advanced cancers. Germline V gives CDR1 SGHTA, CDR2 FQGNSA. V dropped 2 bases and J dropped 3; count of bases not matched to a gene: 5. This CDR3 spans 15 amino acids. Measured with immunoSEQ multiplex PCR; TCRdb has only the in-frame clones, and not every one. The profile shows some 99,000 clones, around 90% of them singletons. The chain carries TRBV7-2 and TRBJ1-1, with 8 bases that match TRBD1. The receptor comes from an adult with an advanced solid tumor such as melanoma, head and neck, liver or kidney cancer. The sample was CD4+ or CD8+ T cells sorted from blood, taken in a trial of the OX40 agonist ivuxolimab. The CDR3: CASSLTRGLDTEAFF. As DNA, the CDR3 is TGTGCCAGCAGCTTAACCAGGGGGCTCGACACTGAAGCTTTCTTT.